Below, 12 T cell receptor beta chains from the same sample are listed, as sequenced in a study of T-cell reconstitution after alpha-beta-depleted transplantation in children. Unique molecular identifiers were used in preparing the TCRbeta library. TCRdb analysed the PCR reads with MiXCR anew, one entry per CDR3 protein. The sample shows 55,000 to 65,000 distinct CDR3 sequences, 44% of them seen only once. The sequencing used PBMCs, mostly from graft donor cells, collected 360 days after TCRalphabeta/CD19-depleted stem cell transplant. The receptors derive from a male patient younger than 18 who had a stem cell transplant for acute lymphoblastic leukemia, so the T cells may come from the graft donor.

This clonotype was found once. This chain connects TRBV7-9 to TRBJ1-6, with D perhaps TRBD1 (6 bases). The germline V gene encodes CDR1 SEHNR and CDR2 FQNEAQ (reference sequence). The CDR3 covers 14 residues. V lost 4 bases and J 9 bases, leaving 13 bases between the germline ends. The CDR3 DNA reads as TGTGCCAGCAGCTCCCGGGACACTAGTTCACCCCTCCACTTT. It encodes CASSSRDTSSPLHF.

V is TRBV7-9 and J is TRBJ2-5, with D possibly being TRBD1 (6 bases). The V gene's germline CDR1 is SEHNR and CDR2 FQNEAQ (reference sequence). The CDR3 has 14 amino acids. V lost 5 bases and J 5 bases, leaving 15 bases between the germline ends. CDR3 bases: TGTGCCAGCAGCCCTCCAACAGGGATCGAGACCCAGTACTTC. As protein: CASSPPTGIETQYF.

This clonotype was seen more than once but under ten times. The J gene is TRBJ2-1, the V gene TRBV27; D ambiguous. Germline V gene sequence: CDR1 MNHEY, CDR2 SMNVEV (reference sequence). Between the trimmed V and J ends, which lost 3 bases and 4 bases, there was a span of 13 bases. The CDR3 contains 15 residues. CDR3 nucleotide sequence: TGTGCCAGCAGTTTGGTTAAGGCTACTTACAATGAGCAGTTCTTC. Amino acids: CASSLVKATYNEQFF.

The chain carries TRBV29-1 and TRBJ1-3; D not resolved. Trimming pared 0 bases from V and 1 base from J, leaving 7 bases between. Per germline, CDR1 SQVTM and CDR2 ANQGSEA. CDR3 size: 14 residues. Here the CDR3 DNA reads TGCAGCGTTGAAGATCATGAATCTGGAAACACCATATATTTT. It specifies CSVEDHESGNTIYF.

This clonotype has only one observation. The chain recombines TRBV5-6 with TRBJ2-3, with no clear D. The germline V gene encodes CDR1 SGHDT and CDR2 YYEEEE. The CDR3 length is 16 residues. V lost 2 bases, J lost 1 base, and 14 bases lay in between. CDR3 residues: CASSLGDSRGTDTQYF. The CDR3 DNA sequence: TGTGCCAGCAGCTTAGGAGACTCCCGGGGCACAGATACGCAGTATTTT.

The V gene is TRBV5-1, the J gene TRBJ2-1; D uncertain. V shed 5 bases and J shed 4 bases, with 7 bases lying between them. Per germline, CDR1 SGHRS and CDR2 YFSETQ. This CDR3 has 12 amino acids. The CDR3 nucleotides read TGCGCCAGCAGTCATCAGTACAATGAGCAGTTCTTC. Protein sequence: CASSHQYNEQFF.

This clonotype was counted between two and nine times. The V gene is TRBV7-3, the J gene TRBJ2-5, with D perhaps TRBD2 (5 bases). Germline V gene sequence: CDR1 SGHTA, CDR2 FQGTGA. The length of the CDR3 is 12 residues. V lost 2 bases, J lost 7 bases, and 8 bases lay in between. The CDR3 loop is CASSLLGGTQYF. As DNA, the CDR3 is TGTGCCAGCAGCTTATTAGGAGGGACCCAGTACTTC.

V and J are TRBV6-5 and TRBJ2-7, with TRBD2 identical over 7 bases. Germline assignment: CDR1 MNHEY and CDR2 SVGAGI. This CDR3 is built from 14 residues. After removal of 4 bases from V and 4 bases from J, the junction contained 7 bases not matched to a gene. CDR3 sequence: CASSSGGGFYEQYF. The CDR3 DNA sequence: TGTGCCAGCAGTTCCGGCGGGGGATTTTACGAGCAGTACTTC.

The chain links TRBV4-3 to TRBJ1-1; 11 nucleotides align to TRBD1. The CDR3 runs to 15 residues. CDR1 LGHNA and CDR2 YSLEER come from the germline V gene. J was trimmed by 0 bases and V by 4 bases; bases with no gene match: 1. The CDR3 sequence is CASSRDRGMNTEAFF. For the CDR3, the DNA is TGCGCCAGCAGCCGGGACAGGGGGATGAACACTGAAGCTTTCTTT.

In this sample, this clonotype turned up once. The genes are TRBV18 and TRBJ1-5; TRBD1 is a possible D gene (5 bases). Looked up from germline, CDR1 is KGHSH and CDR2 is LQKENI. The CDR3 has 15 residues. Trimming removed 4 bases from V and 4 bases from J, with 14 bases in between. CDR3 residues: CASSLSGLSNQPQHF. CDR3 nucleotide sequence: TGTGCCAGCTCACTTTCGGGACTGTCGAATCAGCCCCAGCATTTT.

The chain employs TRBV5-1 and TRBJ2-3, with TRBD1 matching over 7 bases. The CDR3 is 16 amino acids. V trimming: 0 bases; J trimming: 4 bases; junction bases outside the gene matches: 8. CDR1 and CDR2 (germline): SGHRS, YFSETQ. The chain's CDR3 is CASSLARQGNADTQYF. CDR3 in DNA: TGCGCCAGCAGCTTGGCCCGACAGGGTAACGCAGATACGCAGTATTTT. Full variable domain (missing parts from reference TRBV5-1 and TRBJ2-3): KAGVTQTPRYLIKTRGQQVTLSCSPISGHRSVSWYQQTPGQGLQFLFEYFSETQRNKGNFPGRFSGRQFSNSRSEMNVSTLELGDSALYLCASSLARQGNADTQYFGPGTRLTVL.

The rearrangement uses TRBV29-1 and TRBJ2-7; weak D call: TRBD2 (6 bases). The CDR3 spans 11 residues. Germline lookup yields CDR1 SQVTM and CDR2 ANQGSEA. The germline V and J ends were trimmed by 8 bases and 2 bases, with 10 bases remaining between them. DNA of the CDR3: TGCAGCTTCGGGACTCCCTACGAGCAGTACTTC. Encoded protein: CSFGTPYEQYF.